This T cell receptor beta chain comes out of a study of response to subunit inactivated influenza vaccine. The CDR3 covers 12 residues. Germline V gene sequence: CDR1 DFQATT, CDR2 SNEGSKA (reference sequence). V dropped 1 base and J dropped 4 bases, with 5 bases sitting between them. The study, taken as a whole, reports: Authors suggested each seasonal influenza vaccination recruits few new T cells.

This clonotype came up a few times. Its antigen is as yet unknown. TCRdb re-called the RT-PCR reads with MiXCR, one entry per CDR3 protein. The sample carries about 500,000 distinct CDR3 sequences, 13% recorded once. This clonotype was sampled from a man in his forties or fifties who received an inactivated influenza vaccine. The sample here was PBMCs from blood, taken more than 35 days after vaccination. The chain uses TRBV20-1 and TRBJ2-1; D is undetermined. This CDR3 reads CSARGQYNEQFF. In DNA form, the CDR3 reads TGCAGTGCTAGAGGGCAGTACAATGAGCAGTTCTTC.